Following are 20 T cell receptor beta chains from one sample sequenced in a study of identical twins. MiXCR, run by TCRdb on the 5' RACE reads, gives a single entry per CDR3 protein. The sample yields about 240,000 distinct CDR3 sequences, roughly a tenth seen once. Material for sequencing was memory T cells sorted from blood. The receptors stem from a man aged 50 to 60 in good health.

The sample holds many counts of this clonotype. This chain links TRBV25-1 with TRBJ1-2; D uncertain. The V gene's germline CDR1 is MGHDK and CDR2 SYGVNS. The CDR3 length is 13 residues. V was cut by 2 bases and J by 5 bases, with 9 bases left in between. CDR3 sequence (DNA): TGTGCCAGCAGTGAAGACGGGCGATATGGCTACACCTTC. This gives the protein CASSEDGRYGYTF.

This clonotype came up many times. V is TRBV20-1 and J is TRBJ2-3; no definite D call. Germline CDR1 DFQATT, CDR2 SNEGSKA (reference sequence). The CDR3 runs 12 residues. Trimming removed 7 bases at V and 2 bases at J, with 10 bases between. The CDR3 is CSVGRPTDTQYF. CDR3 in DNA: TGCAGTGTCGGCCGGCCCACAGATACGCAGTATTTT.

This clonotype was counted at least ten times. V usage is TRBV7-9 and J usage is TRBJ2-1; D is undetermined. V gave up 2 bases and J gave up 5 bases, with 13 bases separating them. The CDR3 covers 15 residues. Per the germline V gene, CDR1 is SEHNR and CDR2 is FQNEAQ (reference sequence). The CDR3 here is CASSLTQLKNNEQFF. CDR3 coding DNA: TGTGCCAGCAGCTTAACCCAATTGAAAAACAATGAGCAGTTCTTC.

This clonotype was picked up a small number of times. The chain combines TRBV6-1 with TRBJ2-5; the match to TRBD1 covers 7 bases. The CDR3 is made up of 14 amino acids. Trimming took 7 bases from V and 9 from J; bases not matched to a gene: 14. Germline lookup yields CDR1 MNHNS and CDR2 SASEGT. The CDR3 DNA reads as TGTGCCAGCACCTCAGGGACAGTCCAGGGGGCCCAGTACTTC. This encodes CASTSGTVQGAQYF.

This clonotype has a count of ten or more. V usage is TRBV4-3 and J usage is TRBJ2-3; TRBD1 aligns across 8 bases. CDR1 LGHNA and CDR2 YSLEER come from the germline V gene. The CDR3 sequence is 14 residues long. J was trimmed by 5 bases and V by 6 bases; bases with no gene match: 7. The CDR3 here is CASSIGQGRDTQYF. In DNA, the CDR3 is TGCGCCAGCAGTATAGGACAGGGAAGAGATACGCAGTATTTT.

This clonotype was seen ten or more times. The rearrangement joins TRBV29-1 to TRBJ2-2; D remains ambiguous. Trimming removed 6 bases at V and 1 base at J, with 12 bases between. CDR1 is SQVTM, CDR2 ANQGSEA, per germline. The CDR3 sequence is 14 residues long. This CDR3 reads CSVDVSGNTGELFF. CDR3 nucleotide sequence: TGCAGCGTCGACGTCTCCGGGAACACCGGGGAGCTGTTTTTT.

This chain joins TRBV19 and TRBJ2-3, with TRBD1 matching over 7 bases. The CDR3 loop spans 15 amino acids. V lost 6 bases to trimming and J lost 3 bases; unmatched junction nucleotides: 9. CDR1 is LNHDA, CDR2 SQIVND, per germline (reference sequence). The CDR3 nucleotides read TGTGCCAGTAGCTATTTGGACAGGACTACAGATACGCAGTATTTT. This translates into CASSYLDRTTDTQYF.

This clonotype was seen at least ten times. The chain carries TRBV5-1 and TRBJ2-5; no reliable D call. V lost 1 base to trimming and J lost 5 bases, with 9 bases between them. Per the germline V gene, CDR1 is SGHRS and CDR2 is YFSETQ. The CDR3 is 13 amino acids. The DNA of the CDR3 is TGCGCCAGCAGCTTGAACGTGGAGGAGACCCAGTACTTC. The encoded protein is CASSLNVEETQYF.

This clonotype was picked up many times. The rearrangement joins TRBV9 to TRBJ2-7, with a weak D call TRBD1 (6 bases). Germline CDR1 is SGDLS and CDR2 is YYNGEE. CDR3 size: 14 residues. Trimming took 3 bases from V and 1 from J, leaving 11 bases between them. The CDR3: CASSGDIGSYEQYF. CDR3 DNA: TGTGCCAGCAGCGGGGACATCGGTTCCTACGAGCAGTACTTC.

V is TRBV28 and J is TRBJ2-1; no reliable D call. The germline V gene encodes CDR1 MDHEN and CDR2 SYDVKM. The CDR3 runs 14 residues. The V and J ends lost 5 bases and 4 bases respectively, with 12 bases between them. The CDR3 sequence: CASSRSPTYNEQFF. CDR3 DNA sequence: TGTGCCAGCAGTCGATCCCCCACTTACAATGAGCAGTTCTTC.

The V call is TRBV20-1, the J call TRBJ1-1; D is ambiguous. The germline V gene encodes CDR1 DFQATT and CDR2 SNEGSKA (reference sequence). The ends were cut back, 3 bases at V and 5 bases at J, with 10 bases in the middle. This CDR3 spans 12 amino acids. CDR3 nucleotides: TGCAGTGCTAGTCCAAGGGTGACTGAAGCTTTCTTT. This gives the protein CSASPRVTEAFF.

This clonotype was observed a handful of times. V and J are TRBV27 and TRBJ2-1; tentatively, D is TRBD1 (5 bases). In germline, CDR1 is MNHEY, CDR2 SMNVEV (reference sequence). The CDR3 is 12 residues long. V was pared by 8 bases and J by 7 bases, with 12 bases between. The CDR3 DNA follows: TGTGCCAGCGGCCCAGGGTTTAATGAGCAGTTCTTC. Encoded protein: CASGPGFNEQFF.

This clonotype appeared once. The chain carries TRBV20-1 and TRBJ2-7; 7 bases align to TRBD1. J gave up 0 bases and V 0 bases, and 8 bases lay outside the gene matches. Germline V lookup: CDR1 DFQATT, CDR2 SNEGSKA (reference sequence). This CDR3 has 16 residues. The CDR3 reads CSARDTGAPTSYEQYF. CDR3 in DNA: TGCAGTGCTAGAGATACAGGGGCGCCAACCTCCTACGAGCAGTACTTC.

Concerning this clonotype itself: This may stem from a read error, because a much larger clone lies one nucleotide away. The genes are TRBV28 and TRBJ2-1, with unresolved D. This CDR3 has 15 amino acids. CDR1 and CDR2 from the germline V gene are MDHEN and SYDVKM. This CDR3 reads CASSRVSDLYNERFF. In nucleotides, the CDR3 is TGTGCCAGCAGTAGGGTTTCTGACCTTTACAATGAGCGGTTCTTC.

Ten or more counts support this clonotype. The rearrangement uses TRBV12-3 or TRBV12-4 and TRBJ2-4; TRBD1 aligns across 9 bases. V lost 5 bases, J lost 5 bases, and 7 bases stayed unmatched. CDR3 length: 15 residues. CDR3 protein: CASSPRDRVQNIQYF. CDR3 nucleotides: TGTGCCAGCAGTCCCCGGGACAGGGTCCAAAACATTCAGTACTTC.

The table lists this clonotype with many counts. The chain carries TRBV20-1 and TRBJ2-3; 9 bases fit TRBD1. Per the germline V gene, CDR1 is DFQATT and CDR2 is SNEGSKA (reference sequence). CDR3 size: 15 residues. J gave up 6 bases and V 5 bases, and 12 bases lay outside the gene matches. The CDR3 DNA reads TGCAGTGCTCCCCGGGACAGGGTTAGAAGGGATACGCAGTATTTT. It codes for CSAPRDRVRRDTQYF.

This clonotype was observed a few times. The CDR3 DNA reads as TGTGCCAGCAGCCAAGTTTCGACTAGCAGAGAGACCCAGTACTTC. This sequence encodes CASSQVSTSRETQYF. V gene TRBV3-1 combines with J gene TRBJ2-5; 7 bases line up with TRBD2. Germline-derived CDR1 and CDR2 are LGHDT and YNNKEL (reference sequence). The ends lost 1 base at V and 4 bases at J; junction bases unmatched: 6. CDR3 size: 15 residues.

This clonotype occurred many times. The chain couples TRBV6-1 to TRBJ1-4; a weak D match, TRBD1 (5 bases). V lost 6 bases and J 7 bases, leaving 15 bases between the germline ends. The CDR3 runs to 14 residues. Per germline, CDR1 MNHNS and CDR2 SASEGT. The CDR3 region is CASRRGTRGEKLFF. Here the CDR3 DNA reads TGTGCCAGCAGACGCGGGACGAGAGGTGAAAAACTGTTTTTT.

This chain joins TRBV6-2 or TRBV6-3 and TRBJ2-3; D might be TRBD2 (6 bases). The CDR3 consists of 14 residues. The V end lost 4 bases, the J end lost 4 bases, and 12 bases lay between the germline ends. CDR1 and CDR2 from the germline V gene are MNHEY and SVGEGT. The CDR3 spells CASSWGGVPDTQYF. CDR3 in DNA: TGTGCCAGCAGTTGGGGCGGGGTGCCAGATACGCAGTATTTT.

This clonotype was seen more than once but under ten times. The rearrangement joins TRBV29-1 to TRBJ2-1; TRBD2 matches 11 bases. V was clipped by 5 bases and J by 5 bases; unmatched bases: 2. The CDR3 sequence is 13 residues long. Germline lookup yields CDR1 SQVTM and CDR2 ANQGSEA. The CDR3 sequence is CSVILAGDNEQFF. Written as DNA, the CDR3 is TGCAGCGTTATACTAGCGGGAGACAATGAGCAGTTCTTC.